A single sample is the source of the 21 T cell receptor beta chains below, sequenced in a study of monozygotic twins with inflammatory bowel disease. TCRdb reprocessed the 5' RACE reads, with one entry per CDR3 protein and no DNA. This sample contains 110,000 to 150,000 distinct CDR3 sequences. Sequencing used blood. All receptors derive from a human donor with ulcerative colitis or Crohn's disease, or a healthy co-twin of an affected twin (not recorded which).

The chain combines TRBV28 with TRBJ2-7; TCRdb proposes TRBD1, but this gene call is untestable without DNA. This CDR3 is built from 14 residues. Germline CDR1 reads MDHEN; CDR2 reads SYDVKM. CDR3: CASRGTGPAREQYF.

The gene calls are TRBV20-1 and TRBJ2-6; absent DNA, TCRdb's TRBD2 call cannot be checked. The CDR3 is 19 residues long. CDR1 and CDR2 from the germline V gene are DFQATT and SNEGSKA (reference sequence). CDR3 sequence: CSARFFGTSDLSGANVLTF.

This chain links TRBV19 with TRBJ1-5. This CDR3 comprises 14 residues. Germline CDR1 is LNHDA and CDR2 is SQIVND (reference sequence). The CDR3 loop reads CASQRAYSNQPQHF.

CDR3 sequence: CATSGTPRAGYTF. This chain uses TRBV6-5 with TRBJ1-2; TCRdb outputs TRBD1, but without DNA this stays unchecked. This CDR3 contains 13 residues. The germline CDR1 and CDR2 sequences are MNHEY and SVGAGI.

The genes are TRBV10-3 and TRBJ1-5. CDR1 ENHRY and CDR2 SYGVKD come from the germline V gene. The CDR3 sequence is 13 residues long. The CDR3 is CAISESENQPQHF.

The chain carries TRBV10-3 and TRBJ2-5; the TCRdb D gene call, TRBD1, has no DNA to confirm it. CDR3 size: 14 residues. Germline V gene data show CDR1 as ENHRY and CDR2 as SYGVKD. The CDR3 loop is CAISEGPAGETQYF.

V is TRBV20-1 and J is TRBJ1-1; TCRdb's assignment of TRBD1 cannot be checked, as there is no DNA. This CDR3 is 14 amino acids long. CDR1 and CDR2 from the germline V gene are DFQATT and SNEGSKA (reference sequence). Here the CDR3 reads CSARGTVGNTEAFF.

The chain has TRBV19 and TRBJ2-1; TCRdb returns TRBD2, unconfirmable since there is no DNA. The germline CDR1 and CDR2 sequences are LNHDA and SQIVND (reference sequence). This CDR3 is 14 amino acids long. The CDR3 here is CASSASGTPREQFF.

The V gene is TRBV19, the J gene TRBJ2-7. This CDR3 contains 15 residues. Germline V gene data show CDR1 as LNHDA and CDR2 as SQIVND (reference sequence). CDR3 sequence: CASSLRFLSSYEQYF.

The rearrangement uses TRBV7-9 and TRBJ2-1. The CDR3 sequence is 15 residues long. Germline loops: CDR1 SEHNR, CDR2 FQNEAQ (reference sequence). The CDR3 sequence is CASSSAGGTYNEQFF.

The gene calls are TRBV7-2 and TRBJ2-1; TCRdb picks TRBD2, but there is no DNA to check that call. Germline V gene data show CDR1 as SGHTA and CDR2 as FQGNSA. The CDR3 loop spans 17 amino acids. CDR3: CASSLGRGLDSYNEQFF.

The V gene is TRBV5-1, the J gene TRBJ1-1. Germline CDR1 is SGHRS and CDR2 is YFSETQ. This CDR3 has 15 residues. The CDR3 here is CASKVPQALNTEAFF.

The chain carries TRBV24-1 and TRBJ2-3; TCRdb's D call, TRBD1, is unchecked because there is no DNA. This CDR3 has 17 residues. Germline lookup yields CDR1 KGHDR and CDR2 SFDVKD. This CDR3 is CATSETGTGTSTDTQYF.

V usage is TRBV18 and J usage is TRBJ2-7; the TCRdb call, TRBD1, lacks DNA for checking. The germline V gene has CDR1 KGHSH and CDR2 LQKENI. The CDR3 runs to 14 residues. This CDR3 is CASSPGGFLDEQYF.

V gene TRBV12-3 or TRBV12-4 combines with J gene TRBJ1-1. This CDR3 has 12 amino acids. CDR3 region: CASSLWSTEAFF.

The chain joins TRBV10-3 to TRBJ1-5; TCRdb's assignment of TRBD1 cannot be checked, as there is no DNA. Germline V gene data show CDR1 as ENHRY and CDR2 as SYGVKD. This CDR3 comprises 15 residues. The chain's CDR3 is CAISESRGLEQPQHF.

The chain joins TRBV5-1 to TRBJ2-2. Germline CDR1 is SGHRS and CDR2 is YFSETQ. CDR3 length equals 13 residues. The CDR3 sequence: CASSLSLAGELFF.

The V and J genes are TRBV6-2 or TRBV6-3 and TRBJ1-5; the TRBD1 assignment by TCRdb is unverifiable without DNA. CDR3 length: 16 residues. Germline V CDR1 and CDR2: MNHEY, SVGEGT. The CDR3 loop reads CASSYRTGNSNQPQHF.

This sequence joins TRBV29-1 and TRBJ1-5; TCRdb proposes TRBD1, but this gene call is untestable without DNA. CDR1 SQVTM and CDR2 ANQGSEA come from the germline V gene. This CDR3 contains 15 residues. Here the CDR3 reads CSVPGQGGSNQPQHF.

The CDR3 here is CSVERTGGPLYEQYF. The V and J genes are TRBV29-1 and TRBJ2-7; TCRdb returns TRBD1, unconfirmable since there is no DNA. Germline lookup yields CDR1 SQVTM and CDR2 ANQGSEA. The CDR3 has 15 residues.

This chain links TRBV12-3 or TRBV12-4 with TRBJ2-5; no DNA is available, so the TRBD1 call from TCRdb remains unchecked. CDR3 length equals 14 residues. CDR3 region: CASSLNRVGETQYF.